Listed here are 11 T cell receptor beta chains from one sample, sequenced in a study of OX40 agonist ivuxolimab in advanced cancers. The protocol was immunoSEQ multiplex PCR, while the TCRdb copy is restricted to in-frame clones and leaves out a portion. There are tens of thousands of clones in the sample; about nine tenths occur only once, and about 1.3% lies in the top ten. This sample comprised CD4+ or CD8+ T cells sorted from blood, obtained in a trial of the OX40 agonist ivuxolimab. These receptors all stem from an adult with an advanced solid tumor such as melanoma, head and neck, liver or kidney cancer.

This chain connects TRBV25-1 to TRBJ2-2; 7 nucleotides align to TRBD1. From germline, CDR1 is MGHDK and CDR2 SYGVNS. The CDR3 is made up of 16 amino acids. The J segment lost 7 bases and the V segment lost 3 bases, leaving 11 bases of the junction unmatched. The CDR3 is CASSDPRAGGFGELFF. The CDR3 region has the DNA TGTGCCAGCAGTGACCCCAGGGCAGGGGGTTTCGGGGAGCTGTTTTTT. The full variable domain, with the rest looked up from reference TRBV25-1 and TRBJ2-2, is EADIYQTPRYLVIGTGKKITLECSQTMGHDKMYWYQQDPGMELHLIHYSYGVNSTEKGDLSSESTVSRIRTEHFPLTLESARPSHTSQYLCASSDPRAGGFGELFFGEGSRLTVL.

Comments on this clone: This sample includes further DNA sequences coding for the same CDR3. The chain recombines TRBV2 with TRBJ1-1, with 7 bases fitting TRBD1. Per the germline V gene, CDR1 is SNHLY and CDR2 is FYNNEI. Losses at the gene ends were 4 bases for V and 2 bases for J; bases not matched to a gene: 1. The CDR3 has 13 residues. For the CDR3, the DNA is TGTGCCAGCAGTGGACAGGGTAACACTGAAGCTTTCTTT. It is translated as CASSGQGNTEAFF.

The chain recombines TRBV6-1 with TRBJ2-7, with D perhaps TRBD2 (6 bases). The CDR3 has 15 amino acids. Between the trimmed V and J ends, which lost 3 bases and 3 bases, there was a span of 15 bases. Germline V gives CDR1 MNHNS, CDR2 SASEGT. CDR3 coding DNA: TGTGCCAGCAGTGAGAATGTAGCGGCCTTCTACGAGCAGTACTTC. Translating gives CASSENVAAFYEQYF.

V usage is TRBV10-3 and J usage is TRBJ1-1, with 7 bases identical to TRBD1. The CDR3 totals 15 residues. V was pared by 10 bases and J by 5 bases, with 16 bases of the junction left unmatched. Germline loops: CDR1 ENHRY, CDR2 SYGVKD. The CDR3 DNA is TGTGCCACTACAGGGGCAGGGGGGGATTTTACTGAAGCTTTCTTT. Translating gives CATTGAGGDFTEAFF.

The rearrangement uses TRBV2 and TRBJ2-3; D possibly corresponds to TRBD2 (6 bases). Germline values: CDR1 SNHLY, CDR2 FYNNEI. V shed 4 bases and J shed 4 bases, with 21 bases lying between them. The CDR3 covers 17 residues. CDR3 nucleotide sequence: TGTGCCAGCAGTGTTAGGGGCGGGAAGGGTAGAGCAGATACGCAGTATTTT. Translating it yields CASSVRGGKGRADTQYF.

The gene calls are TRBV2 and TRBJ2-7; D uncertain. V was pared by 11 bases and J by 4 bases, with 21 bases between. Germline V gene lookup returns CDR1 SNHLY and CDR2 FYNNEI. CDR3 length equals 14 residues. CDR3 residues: CAGIRTGSRYEQYF. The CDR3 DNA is TGTGCCGGAATCCGGACGGGTTCCCGATACGAGCAGTACTTC.

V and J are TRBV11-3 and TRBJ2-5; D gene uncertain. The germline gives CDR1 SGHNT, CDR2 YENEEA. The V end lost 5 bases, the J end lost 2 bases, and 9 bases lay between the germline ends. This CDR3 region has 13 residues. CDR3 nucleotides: TGTGCCAGCAGCCTGACAACACAAGAGACCCAGTACTTC. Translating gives CASSLTTQETQYF.

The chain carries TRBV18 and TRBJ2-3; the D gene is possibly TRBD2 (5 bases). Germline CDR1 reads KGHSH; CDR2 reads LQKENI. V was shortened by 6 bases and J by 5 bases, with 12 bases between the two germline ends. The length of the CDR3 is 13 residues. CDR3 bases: TGTGCCAGCTCTCGTCCCGGGGTAGATACGCAGTATTTT. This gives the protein CASSRPGVDTQYF.

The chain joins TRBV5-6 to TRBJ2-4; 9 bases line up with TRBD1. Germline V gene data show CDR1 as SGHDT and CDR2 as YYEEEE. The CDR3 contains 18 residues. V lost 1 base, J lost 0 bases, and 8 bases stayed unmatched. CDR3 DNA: TGTGCCAGCAGCTTGAGACCGGGACAGGGATTAGCCAAAAACATTCAGTACTTC. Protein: CASSLRPGQGLAKNIQYF.

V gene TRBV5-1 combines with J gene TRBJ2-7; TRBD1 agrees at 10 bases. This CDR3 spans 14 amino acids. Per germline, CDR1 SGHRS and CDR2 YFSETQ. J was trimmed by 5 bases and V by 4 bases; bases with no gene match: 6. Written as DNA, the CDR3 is TGCGCCAGCAGCACGGGACAGGGGATCCACGAGCAGTACTTC. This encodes CASSTGQGIHEQYF.

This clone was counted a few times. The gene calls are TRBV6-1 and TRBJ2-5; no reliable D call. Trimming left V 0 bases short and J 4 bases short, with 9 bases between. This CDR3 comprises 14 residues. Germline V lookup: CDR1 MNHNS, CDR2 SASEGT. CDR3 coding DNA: TGTGCCAGCAGTGAAGCTCCCCGGGTAGAGACCCAGTACTTC. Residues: CASSEAPRVETQYF.